These T cell receptor beta chains were read from a single sample in a study of T-cell memory formation after mild COVID-19. TCRdb reprocessed the 5' RACE reads with MiXCR, giving one entry per CDR3 protein. This table holds some 130,000 distinct CDR3 sequences, over 15% found once. Sequences were obtained from PBMCs or a T cell subset sorted from them (not recorded which). These receptors came from a man aged 18 to 30 who had mild COVID-19 (a few samples of this study predate the infection). Cell type and time point are not known. CDR3s leave out the opening cysteine and the closing phenylalanine or tryptophan. Each record gives: V gene, J gene, CDR3 protein.

>TRBV15|TRBJ2-7
ATSRVVAGRTGEQY
>TRBV6-1|TRBJ1-5
ASSVGGNQPQH
>TRBV9|TRBJ2-1
ASSSRTGGGEQF
>TRBV4-3|TRBJ2-3
ASSQDQRGASDTQY
>TRBV2|TRBJ2-5
ASSELTRGLPQY
>TRBV18|TRBJ2-1
ASTALRVHNEQF
>TRBV2|TRBJ2-2
ASSEGHTGELF
>TRBV7-2|TRBJ2-1
ASREPSSYNEQF
>TRBV6-5|TRBJ2-2
ATGTANTGELF
>TRBV5-1|TRBJ1-4
ASSPDSGRLTNEKLF
>TRBV6-2/TRBV6-3|TRBJ1-5
ASSQWVNQPQH
>TRBV2|TRBJ2-7
ASSEVRSLSYEQY
>TRBV6-2/TRBV6-3|TRBJ2-3
ASSSWRRSSTDTQY
>TRBV10-1|TRBJ2-3
ASKGQGADTQY
>TRBV5-4|TRBJ1-5
ASSLGFGRGQPQH
>TRBV29-1|TRBJ1-1
SDNGQGSGTEAF
>TRBV20-1|TRBJ2-3
SASSGAEHTDTQY
>TRBV12-5|TRBJ2-5
ASGLSGSETQY
>TRBV5-6|TRBJ2-5
ASSRPRGQETQY
>TRBV10-3|TRBJ2-4
AISDPRGAKNIQY
>TRBV7-9|TRBJ2-5
ASSLGTSGQETQY
>TRBV2|TRBJ2-7
ASARSYEQY
>TRBV9|TRBJ1-5
ASSPRGDGPNQPQH
>TRBV7-2|TRBJ2-1
ASSLASDRGQF
>TRBV20-1|TRBJ2-4
SGSAGLGKNIQY
>TRBV7-2|TRBJ2-7
ASSYQGPPTYEQY
>TRBV10-3|TRBJ1-2
AISERTQEGYT
>TRBV5-6|TRBJ1-1
ASSRTADTEAF
>TRBV7-2|TRBJ2-1
ASSETRSGTRSNEQF
>TRBV7-2|TRBJ1-2
ASSLGAGIAYGYT
>TRBV5-4|TRBJ2-1
ASQSSIKYEQF
>TRBV5-6|TRBJ2-1
ASTKNNEQF
>TRBV28|TRBJ2-5
ASSLYLGGIQETQY
>TRBV5-1|TRBJ2-5
ASSLQGTSVETQS
>TRBV28|TRBJ1-2
ASSLYGPGGYT
>TRBV10-3|TRBJ1-5
AIGTDGGNQPQH
>TRBV6-5|TRBJ1-6
ASSYEGSYNSPLH
>TRBV7-8|TRBJ2-3
ASSSAGGITDTQY
>TRBV28|TRBJ2-3
ASRGLASDTQY
>TRBV7-9|TRBJ2-5
ASSTWGGRETQY
>TRBV7-2|TRBJ1-2
ASSLGRGPYGYT
>TRBV7-2|TRBJ1-1
ADTLVNTEAF